One sample yielded the 13 T cell receptor beta chains listed below, sequenced in a study of blood T cell repertoires in COVID-19. Produced via immunoSEQ multiplex PCR; TCRdb's table is partial and in-frame only. Of under 250,000 clones in the sample, approximately 83% are singletons; the top ten hold 4.8%. Sequenced input: PBMCs or T cells enriched from blood (not recorded which). The origin of the receptors is a woman aged 45-60 years who had been exposed to COVID-19.

The chain uses TRBV5-6 and TRBJ2-1, with D possibly matching TRBD1 (5 bases). The ends were cut back, 0 bases at V and 4 bases at J, with 11 bases in the middle. The CDR3 loop spans 15 amino acids. Germline V lookup: CDR1 SGHDT, CDR2 YYEEEE. The CDR3 region is CASSLEGFGYNEQFF. CDR3 sequence (DNA): TGTGCCAGCAGCTTGGAGGGGTTTGGATACAATGAGCAGTTCTTC. Supplemented by reference TRBV5-6 and TRBJ2-1, the full variable domain reads DAGVTQSPTHLIKTRGQQVTLRCSPKSGHDTVSWYQQALGQGPQFIFQYYEEEERQRGNFPDRFSGHQFPNYSSELNVNALLLGDSALYLCASSLEGFGYNEQFFGPGTRLTVL.

The chain uses TRBV28 and TRBJ1-5; 7 bases line up with TRBD1. After removal of 4 bases from V and 2 bases from J, the junction contained 2 bases not matched to a gene. Germline V gene sequence: CDR1 MDHEN, CDR2 SYDVKM. The CDR3 extends over 14 amino acids. The CDR3 sequence: CASSSGQRNQPQHF. The CDR3 bases are TGTGCCAGCAGTTCGGGACAGCGCAATCAGCCCCAGCATTTT.

This rearrangement joins TRBV18 to TRBJ1-2, with 8 bases that match TRBD1. The ends lost 2 bases at V and 7 bases at J; junction bases unmatched: 3. This CDR3 is built from 13 residues. The germline gives CDR1 KGHSH, CDR2 LQKENI. The DNA of the CDR3 is TGTGCCAGCTCACCAGGACAGGGAGGTGGCTACACCTTC. Protein: CASSPGQGGGYTF.

This chain joins TRBV9 and TRBJ1-1; D is perhaps TRBD1 (6 bases). V shed 0 bases and J shed 1 base, with 10 bases lying between them. CDR3 length equals 15 residues. CDR1 is SGDLS, CDR2 YYNGEE, per germline. For the CDR3, the DNA is TGTGCCAGCAGCGTAGCTACAGGGAAGAACACTGAAGCTTTCTTT. This encodes CASSVATGKNTEAFF. Full variable domain (rest looked up from reference TRBV9 and TRBJ1-1): DSGVTQTPKHLITATGQRVTLRCSPRSGDLSVYWYQQSLDQGLQFLIQYYNGEERAKGNILERFSAQQFPDLHSELNLSSLELGDSALYFCASSVATGKNTEAFFGQGTRLTVV.

In its sample, this clone was seen once. The chain couples TRBV28 to TRBJ2-2; weak D call: TRBD1 (8 bases). Germline V gene lookup returns CDR1 MDHEN and CDR2 SYDVKM. Deletions cut 3 bases from V and 4 bases from J, with 12 bases between. This CDR3 comprises 15 residues. CDR3 loop: CASSFNRGGTGELFF. Written as DNA, the CDR3 is TGTGCCAGCAGTTTCAACAGGGGGGGCACCGGGGAGCTGTTTTTT.

The J gene is TRBJ2-2, the V gene TRBV5-1; TRBD2 aligns across 8 bases. The CDR3 totals 15 residues. With 0 bases clipped from V and 4 bases from J, the junction kept 2 bases outside the gene matches. The germline gives CDR1 SGHRS, CDR2 YFSETQ. The CDR3 reads CASSLALAGTGELFF. CDR3 bases: TGCGCCAGCAGCTTGGCCCTAGCGGGCACCGGGGAGCTGTTTTTT.

V and J are TRBV11-2 and TRBJ1-3, with TRBD1 matching over 7 bases. Trimming removed 2 bases from V and 2 bases from J; junction bases left unmatched: 9. Per germline, CDR1 SGHAT and CDR2 FQNNGV. CDR3 length: 17 residues. CDR3 region: CASSLYSSGGTGNTIYF. CDR3 nucleotides: TGTGCCAGCAGCTTATACTCATCAGGGGGAACTGGAAACACCATATATTTT.

The V gene is TRBV3-1 (or the pseudogene TRBV3-2), the J gene TRBJ2-1; 11 bases map to TRBD2. The germline V gene has CDR1 LGHDT and CDR2 YNNKEL (reference sequence). Trimming cost V 4 bases and J 9 bases; bases outside gene matches: 11. CDR3 length: 16 residues. The CDR3 bases are TGTGCCAGCAGCCTAGCGGGGGGGCCTAAGTTAGTTGAGCAGTTCTTC. As protein: CASSLAGGPKLVEQFF.

The chain joins TRBV7-9 to TRBJ2-7; TRBD2 might be the D (5 bases). Trimming left V 3 bases short and J 4 bases short, with 13 bases between. Germline CDR1 and CDR2: SEHNR and FQNEAQ (reference sequence). The CDR3 has 14 residues. The CDR3 loop reads CASSFGREAYEQYF. CDR3 in DNA: TGTGCCAGCAGCTTTGGACGGGAAGCATACGAGCAGTACTTC.

In its sample, this clone was seen a few times. The chain combines TRBV6-5 with TRBJ1-2, with 9 bases aligning to TRBD1. The germline gives CDR1 MNHEY, CDR2 SVGAGI. The CDR3 has 14 residues. V shed 2 bases, J shed 5 bases, and the junction held 3 bases outside the gene matches. CDR3 sequence: CASSYGTGYYGYTF. CDR3 sequence (DNA): TGTGCCAGCAGTTACGGGACAGGGTATTATGGCTACACCTTC.

Only one count was recorded for this clone. The rearrangement uses TRBV4-3 and TRBJ1-3; D possibly corresponds to TRBD1 (5 bases). The germline V and J ends were trimmed by 2 bases and 5 bases, with 7 bases remaining between them. This CDR3 has 13 residues. Germline values: CDR1 LGHNA, CDR2 YSLEER. CDR3 nucleotide sequence: TGCGCCAGCAGCCAAAACAGGAGAAACACCATATATTTT. Protein product: CASSQNRRNTIYF.

Only one count was recorded for this clone. The chain links TRBV7-9 to TRBJ2-7; TRBD1 might be the D (6 bases). V lost 1 base, J lost 3 bases, and 22 bases lay in between. The CDR3 totals 18 residues. Germline V lookup: CDR1 SEHNR, CDR2 FQNEAQ (reference sequence). The CDR3 DNA reads as TGTGCCAGCAGCTTAGAGGCCCCCCGGGACAATCCTCTCTACGAGCAGTACTTC. Translation gives CASSLEAPRDNPLYEQYF.

There are a few counts of this clone. The chain couples TRBV28 to TRBJ2-1; a weak D match, TRBD1 (6 bases). Trimming shortened V by 2 bases and J by 6 bases, and 14 bases separated the two germline ends. This CDR3 spans 15 amino acids. Per the germline V gene, CDR1 is MDHEN and CDR2 is SYDVKM. CDR3 sequence reads: CASSLPLTGSNEQFF. Here the CDR3 DNA reads TGTGCCAGCAGTTTACCATTGACAGGTAGCAATGAGCAGTTCTTC.